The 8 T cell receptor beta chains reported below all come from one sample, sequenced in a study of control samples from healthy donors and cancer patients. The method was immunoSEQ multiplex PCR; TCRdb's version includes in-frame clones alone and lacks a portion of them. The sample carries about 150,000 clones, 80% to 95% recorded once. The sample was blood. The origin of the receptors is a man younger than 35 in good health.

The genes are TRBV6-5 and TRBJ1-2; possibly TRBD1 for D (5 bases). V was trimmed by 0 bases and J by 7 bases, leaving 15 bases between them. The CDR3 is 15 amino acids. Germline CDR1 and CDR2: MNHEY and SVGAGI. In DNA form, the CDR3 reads TGTGCCAGCAGTTACTCGTCAAGGGCCGGGGGTGGCTACACCTTC. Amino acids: CASSYSSRAGGGYTF.

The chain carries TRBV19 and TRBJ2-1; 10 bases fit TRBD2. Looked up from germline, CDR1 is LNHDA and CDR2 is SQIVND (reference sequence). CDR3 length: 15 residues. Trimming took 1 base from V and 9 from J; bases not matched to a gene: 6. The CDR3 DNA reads TGTGCCAGTAGTATAGTAGTAGCGGGAGGTACTGAGCAGTTCTTC. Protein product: CASSIVVAGGTEQFF.

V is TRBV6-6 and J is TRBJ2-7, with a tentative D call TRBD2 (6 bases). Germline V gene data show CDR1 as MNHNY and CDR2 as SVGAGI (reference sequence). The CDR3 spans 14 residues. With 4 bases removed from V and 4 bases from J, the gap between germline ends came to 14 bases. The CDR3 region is CASSSPGGLYEQYF. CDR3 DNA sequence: TGTGCCAGCAGTTCTCCCGGGGGTCTTTACGAGCAGTACTTC.

The CDR3 coding sequence is TGTGCTAGTGGTTTGTTCACAGGGGACGGTAACAATCAGCCCCAGCATTTT. It encodes CASGLFTGDGNNQPQHF. The chain joins TRBV12-5 to TRBJ1-5; 7 bases are shared with TRBD1. The trim removed 2 bases at V and 3 bases at J, leaving 10 bases unmatched. Germline loops: CDR1 LGHNT, CDR2 FRNRAP. The CDR3 is 17 amino acids.

CDR3 in DNA: TGCGCCAGCAGCCAAGCGGCCAGGGGCCCTCATCAGCCCCAGCATTTT. This codes for CASSQAARGPHQPQHF. The chain uses TRBV4-1 and TRBJ1-5, with TRBD1 as a possible D gene (6 bases). The V and J ends lost 1 base and 5 bases respectively, with 15 bases between them. The CDR3 loop spans 16 amino acids. Germline V gives CDR1 MGHRA, CDR2 YSYEKL.

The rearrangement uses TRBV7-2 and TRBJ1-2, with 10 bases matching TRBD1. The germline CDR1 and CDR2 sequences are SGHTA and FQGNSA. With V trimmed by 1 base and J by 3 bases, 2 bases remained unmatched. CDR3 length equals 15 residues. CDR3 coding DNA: TGTGCCAGCAGCTTAGGGACAGGGGGGCACTATGGCTACACCTTC. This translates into CASSLGTGGHYGYTF.

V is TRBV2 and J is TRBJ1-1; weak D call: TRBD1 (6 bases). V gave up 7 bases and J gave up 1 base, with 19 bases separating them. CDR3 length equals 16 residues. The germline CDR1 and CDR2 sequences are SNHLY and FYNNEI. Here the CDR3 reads CASIQGALRPNTEAFF. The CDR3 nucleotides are TGTGCCAGCATACAGGGTGCACTCAGACCGAACACTGAAGCTTTCTTT.

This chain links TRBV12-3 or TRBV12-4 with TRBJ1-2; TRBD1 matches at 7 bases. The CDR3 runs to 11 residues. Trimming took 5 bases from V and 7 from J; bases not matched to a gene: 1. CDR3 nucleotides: TGTGCCAGCAGTCGACAGGGTGGCTACACCTTC. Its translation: CASSRQGGYTF.